This T cell receptor (beta chain) was recovered during a study of T cells in pancreatic ductal adenocarcinoma. This CDR3 comprises 13 residues. V was trimmed by 1 base and J by 5 bases, leaving 4 bases between them. Germline V gene data show CDR1 as SGDLS and CDR2 as YYNGEE. No neoadjuvant therapy was given to the selected pancreatic ductal adenocarcinoma patients before their surgery. Assay used: immunoSEQ multiplex PCR; TCRdb lists only in-frame clones, some missing. The repertoire holds roughly 31,000 clones, with more than 80% as singletons. The chain joins TRBV9 to TRBJ1-6, with D hard to call. Sequenced sample: PBMCs. This TCR came from a human donor with pancreatic ductal adenocarcinoma. The CDR3 DNA sequence: TGTGCCAGCAGCGTAACGGATAATTCACCCCTCCACTTT. It specifies CASSVTDNSPLHF.